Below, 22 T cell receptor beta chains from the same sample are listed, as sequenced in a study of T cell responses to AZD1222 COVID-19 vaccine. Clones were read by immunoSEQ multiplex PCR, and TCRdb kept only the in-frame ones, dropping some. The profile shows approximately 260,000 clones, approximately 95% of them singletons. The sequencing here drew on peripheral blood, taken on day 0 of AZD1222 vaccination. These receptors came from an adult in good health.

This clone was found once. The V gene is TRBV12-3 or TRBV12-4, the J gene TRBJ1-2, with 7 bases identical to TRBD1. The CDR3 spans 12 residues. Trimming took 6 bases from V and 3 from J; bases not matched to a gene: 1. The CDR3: CASRTGYYGYTF. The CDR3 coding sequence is TGTGCCAGCAGGACAGGGTACTATGGCTACACCTTC.

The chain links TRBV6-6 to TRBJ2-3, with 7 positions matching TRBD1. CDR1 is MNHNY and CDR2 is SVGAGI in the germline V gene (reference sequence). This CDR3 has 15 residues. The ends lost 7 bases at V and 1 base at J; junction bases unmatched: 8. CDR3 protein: CASNDRDRGTDTQYF. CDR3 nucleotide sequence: TGTGCCAGCAATGACCGGGACAGAGGCACAGATACGCAGTATTTT.

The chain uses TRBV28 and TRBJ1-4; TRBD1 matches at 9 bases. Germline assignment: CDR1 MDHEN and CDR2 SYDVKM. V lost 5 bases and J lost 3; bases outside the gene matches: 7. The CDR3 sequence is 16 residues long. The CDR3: CASSKPGTGSNEKLFF. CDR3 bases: TGTGCCAGCAGTAAACCCGGGACAGGGTCTAATGAAAAACTGTTTTTT.

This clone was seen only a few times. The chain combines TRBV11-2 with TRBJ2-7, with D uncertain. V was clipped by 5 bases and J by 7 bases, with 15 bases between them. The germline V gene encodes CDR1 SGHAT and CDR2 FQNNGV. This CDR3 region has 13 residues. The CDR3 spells CASSPRALMEQYF. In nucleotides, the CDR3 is TGTGCCAGCAGCCCCCGGGCCCTGATGGAGCAGTACTTC. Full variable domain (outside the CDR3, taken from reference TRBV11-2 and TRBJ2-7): EAGVAQSPRYKIIEKRQSVAFWCNPISGHATLYWYQQILGQGPKLLIQFQNNGVVDDSQLPKDRFSAERLKGVDSTLKIQPAKLEDSAVYLCASSPRALMEQYFGPGTRLTVT.

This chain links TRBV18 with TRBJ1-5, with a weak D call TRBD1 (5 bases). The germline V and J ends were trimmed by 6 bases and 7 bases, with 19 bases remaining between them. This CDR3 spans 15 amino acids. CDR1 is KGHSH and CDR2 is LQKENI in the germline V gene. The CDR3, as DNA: TGTGCCAGCTCCCAGGGAGCTCCGACGGGGCAGCCCCAGCATTTT. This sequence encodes CASSQGAPTGQPQHF.

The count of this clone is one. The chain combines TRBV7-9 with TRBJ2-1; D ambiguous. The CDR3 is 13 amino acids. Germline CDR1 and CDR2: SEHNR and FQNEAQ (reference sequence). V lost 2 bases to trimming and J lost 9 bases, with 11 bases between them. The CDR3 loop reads CASSLTAPGEQFF. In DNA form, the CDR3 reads TGTGCCAGCAGCTTAACAGCTCCAGGTGAGCAGTTCTTC. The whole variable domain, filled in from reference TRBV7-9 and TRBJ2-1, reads DTGVSQNPRHKITKRGQNVTFRCDPISEHNRLYWYRQTLGQGPEFLTYFQNEAQLEKSRLLSDRFSAERPKGSFSTLEIQRTEQGDSAMYLCASSLTAPGEQFFGPGTRLTVL.

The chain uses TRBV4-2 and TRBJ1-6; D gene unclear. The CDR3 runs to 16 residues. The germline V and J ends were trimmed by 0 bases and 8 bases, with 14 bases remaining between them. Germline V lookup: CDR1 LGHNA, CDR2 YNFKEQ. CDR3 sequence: CASSQDWETDYSPLHF. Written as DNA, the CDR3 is TGTGCCAGCAGCCAAGATTGGGAGACGGATTATTCACCCCTCCACTTT.

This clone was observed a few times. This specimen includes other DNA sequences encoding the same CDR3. In DNA form, the CDR3 reads TGTGCCAGCAGCCAAGGGGGGCCGAACACTGAAGCTTTCTTT. Protein product: CASSQGGPNTEAFF. The chain uses TRBV3-1 (or the pseudogene TRBV3-2) and TRBJ1-1; possibly TRBD1 for D (6 bases). CDR1 is LGHDT, CDR2 YNNKEL, per germline (reference sequence). Trimming shortened V by 1 base and J by 1 base, and 7 bases separated the two germline ends. The CDR3 covers 14 residues.

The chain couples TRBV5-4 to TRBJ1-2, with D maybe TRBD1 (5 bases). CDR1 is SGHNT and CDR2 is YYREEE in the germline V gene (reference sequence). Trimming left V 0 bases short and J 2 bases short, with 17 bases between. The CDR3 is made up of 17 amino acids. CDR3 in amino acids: CASSLEGRLGRNYGYTF. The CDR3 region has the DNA TGTGCCAGCAGCTTGGAGGGCAGACTGGGACGGAACTATGGCTACACCTTC.

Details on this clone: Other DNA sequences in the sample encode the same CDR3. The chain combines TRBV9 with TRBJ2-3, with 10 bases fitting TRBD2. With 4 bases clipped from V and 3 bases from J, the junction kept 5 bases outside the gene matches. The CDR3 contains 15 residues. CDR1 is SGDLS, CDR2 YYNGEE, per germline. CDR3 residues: CASSPRTSGTDTQYF. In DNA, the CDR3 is TGTGCCAGCAGCCCACGGACTAGCGGAACAGATACGCAGTATTTT.

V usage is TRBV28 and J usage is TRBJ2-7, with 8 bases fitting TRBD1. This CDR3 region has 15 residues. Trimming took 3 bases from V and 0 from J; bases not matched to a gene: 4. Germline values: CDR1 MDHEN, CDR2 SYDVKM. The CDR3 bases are TGTGCCAGCAGTTTCAGGGGGCCCAGCTCCTACGAGCAGTACTTC. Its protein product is CASSFRGPSSYEQYF. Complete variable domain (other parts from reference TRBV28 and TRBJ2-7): DVKVTQSSRYLVKRTGEKVFLECVQDMDHENMFWYRQDPGLGLRLIYFSYDVKMKEKGDIPEGYSVSREKKERFSLILESASTNQTSMYLCASSFRGPSSYEQYFGPGTRLTVT.

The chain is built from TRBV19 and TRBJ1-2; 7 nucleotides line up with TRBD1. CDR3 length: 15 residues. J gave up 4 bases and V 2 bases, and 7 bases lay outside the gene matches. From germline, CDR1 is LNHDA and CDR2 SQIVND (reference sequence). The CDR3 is CASSIPQGRTYGYTF. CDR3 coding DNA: TGTGCCAGTAGTATACCACAGGGGAGGACCTATGGCTACACCTTC.

CDR3 coding DNA: TGCGCCAGCAGCACCGGGACTAGCGGCTACGAGCAGTACTTC. Translation: CASSTGTSGYEQYF. J is TRBJ2-7 and V is TRBV5-1, with 11 bases aligning to TRBD2. The CDR3 is 14 residues long. Trimming removed 4 bases from V and 3 bases from J; junction bases left unmatched: 3. From germline, CDR1 is SGHRS and CDR2 YFSETQ.

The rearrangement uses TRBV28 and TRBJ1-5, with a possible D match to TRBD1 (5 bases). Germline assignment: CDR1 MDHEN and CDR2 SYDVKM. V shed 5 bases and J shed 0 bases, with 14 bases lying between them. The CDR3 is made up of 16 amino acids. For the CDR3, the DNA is TGTGCCAGCAGTCTCAGGACATCCGATAGCAATCAGCCCCAGCATTTT. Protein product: CASSLRTSDSNQPQHF.

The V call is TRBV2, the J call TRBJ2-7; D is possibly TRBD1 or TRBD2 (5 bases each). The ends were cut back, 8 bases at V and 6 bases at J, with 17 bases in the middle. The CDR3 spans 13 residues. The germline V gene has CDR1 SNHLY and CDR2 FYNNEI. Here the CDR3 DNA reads TGTGCCAGCCGCCGGGACGCAAGAGGCGAGCAGTACTTC. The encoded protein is CASRRDARGEQYF.

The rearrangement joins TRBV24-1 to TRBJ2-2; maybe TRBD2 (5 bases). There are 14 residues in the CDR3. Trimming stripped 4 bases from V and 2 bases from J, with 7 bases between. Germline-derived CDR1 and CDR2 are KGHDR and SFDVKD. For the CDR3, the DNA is TGTGCCACCAGTGAGCTAGCCAACACCGGGGAGCTGTTTTTT. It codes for CATSELANTGELFF.

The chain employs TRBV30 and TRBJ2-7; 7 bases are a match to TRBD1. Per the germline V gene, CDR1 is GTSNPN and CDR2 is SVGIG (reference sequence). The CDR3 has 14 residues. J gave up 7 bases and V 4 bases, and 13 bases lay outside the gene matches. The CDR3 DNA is TGTGCCTGGAATGGGCAGGGGGATTTGAGGGAGCAGTACTTC. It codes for CAWNGQGDLREQYF.

CDR3 DNA sequence: TGTGCCAGCAGCCCCCGACCCGACGACAGGAACTACAATGAGCAGTTCTTC. Its protein product is CASSPRPDDRNYNEQFF. The genes are TRBV9 and TRBJ2-1; a possible D gene is TRBD1 (6 bases). V shed 4 bases and J shed 3 bases, with 20 bases lying between them. The CDR3 is 17 amino acids. CDR1 and CDR2 (germline): SGDLS, YYNGEE.

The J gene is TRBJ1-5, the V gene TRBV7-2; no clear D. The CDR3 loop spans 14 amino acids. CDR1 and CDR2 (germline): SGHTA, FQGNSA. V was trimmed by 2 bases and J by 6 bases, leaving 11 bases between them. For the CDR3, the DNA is TGTGCCAGCAGCTTACAGCCGGGGAGTCAGCCCCAGCATTTT. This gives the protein CASSLQPGSQPQHF.

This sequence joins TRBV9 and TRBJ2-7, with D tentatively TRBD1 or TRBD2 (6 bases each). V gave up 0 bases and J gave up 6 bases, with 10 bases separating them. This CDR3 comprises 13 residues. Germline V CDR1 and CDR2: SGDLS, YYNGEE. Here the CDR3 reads CASSVAGGREQYF. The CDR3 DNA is TGTGCCAGCAGCGTAGCTGGGGGGCGCGAGCAGTACTTC. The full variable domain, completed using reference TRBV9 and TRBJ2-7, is DSGVTQTPKHLITATGQRVTLRCSPRSGDLSVYWYQQSLDQGLQFLIQYYNGEERAKGNILERFSAQQFPDLHSELNLSSLELGDSALYFCASSVAGGREQYFGPGTRLTVT.

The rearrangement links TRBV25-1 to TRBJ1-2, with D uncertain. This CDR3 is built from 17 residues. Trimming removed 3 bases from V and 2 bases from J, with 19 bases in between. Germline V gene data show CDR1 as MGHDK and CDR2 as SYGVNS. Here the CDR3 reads CASSEFAATRPNYGYTF. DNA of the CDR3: TGTGCCAGCAGTGAGTTCGCAGCGACCCGGCCCAACTATGGCTACACCTTC.

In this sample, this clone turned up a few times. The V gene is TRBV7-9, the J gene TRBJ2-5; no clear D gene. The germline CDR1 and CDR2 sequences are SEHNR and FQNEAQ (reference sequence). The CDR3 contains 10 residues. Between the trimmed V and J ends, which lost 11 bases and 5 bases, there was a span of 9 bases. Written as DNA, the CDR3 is TGTGCCCCCTATCAGGAGACCCAGTACTTC. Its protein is CAPYQETQYF.